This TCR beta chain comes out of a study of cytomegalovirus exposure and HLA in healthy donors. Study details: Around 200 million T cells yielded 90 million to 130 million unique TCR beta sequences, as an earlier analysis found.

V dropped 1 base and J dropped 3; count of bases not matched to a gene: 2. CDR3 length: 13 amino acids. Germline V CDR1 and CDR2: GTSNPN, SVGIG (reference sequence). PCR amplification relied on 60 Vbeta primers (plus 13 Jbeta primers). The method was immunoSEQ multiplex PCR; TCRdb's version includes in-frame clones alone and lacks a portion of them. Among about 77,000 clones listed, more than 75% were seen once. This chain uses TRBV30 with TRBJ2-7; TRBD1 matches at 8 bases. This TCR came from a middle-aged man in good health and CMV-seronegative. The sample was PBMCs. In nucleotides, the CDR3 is TGTGCCTGGAGTGCAGGGGGCAGCTACGAGCAGTACTTC. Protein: CAWSAGGSYEQYF. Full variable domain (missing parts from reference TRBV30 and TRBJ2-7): SQTIHQWPATLVQPVGSPLSLECTVEGTSNPNLYWYRQAAGRGLQLLFYSVGIGQISSEVPQNLSASRPQDRQFILSSKKLLLSDSGFYLCAWSAGGSYEQYFGPGTRLTVT.